This is a list of T cell receptor beta chains from one sample in a study of shared clonotypes between healthy human individuals. Using immunoSEQ multiplex PCR, the repertoire was profiled, and TCRdb retains in-frame clones only, with some absent. The sample lists approximately 1.9 million clones; 93% were seen once. The source material was naive CD8+ T cells from PBMCs. These receptors were taken from a man in his late teens or twenties in good health. Some clones in this sample may be carry-over from other donors' samples. CDR3s include the opening cysteine and the closing phenylalanine or tryptophan. A D gene is named only where the DNA matches it firmly. For some rows the clone size is stated as once, few or many, or as a class when expanded; others skip it.

abundance	d_gene	v_gene	j_gene	CDR3nt	CDR3aa
NA	TRBD2	TRBV5-5	TRBJ2-1	TGTGCCAGCAGCTTGGGGCTAGCGGGACTCATTAATGAGCAGTTCTTC	CASSLGLAGLINEQFF
few	NA	TRBV30	TRBJ1-1	TGTGCCTGGAGCTCGGGTACCGAAGCTTTCTTT	CAWSSGTEAFF
NA	NA	TRBV10-3	TRBJ2-7	TGTGCCATCAGTGATACAGCCTACGAGCAGTACTTC	CAISDTAYEQYF
NA	TRBD1	TRBV5-6	TRBJ2-1	TGTGCCAGCAGCCAATCGGGACAGGGGGACAATGAGCAGTTCTTC	CASSQSGQGDNEQFF
NA	TRBD2	TRBV6-1	TRBJ2-5	TGTGCCACTGGGAGGGTTAGCGAAGAGACCCAGTACTTC	CATGRVSEETQYF
NA	NA	TRBV9	TRBJ2-2	TGTGCCAGCAGCGTCCCACAGGGCTCAGCAAACACCGGGGAGCTGTTTTTT	CASSVPQGSANTGELFF
NA	NA	TRBV27	TRBJ2-7	TGTGCCAGCAGTGACCCTGGGACCTCCTACGAGCAGTACTTC	CASSDPGTSYEQYF
NA	TRBD1	TRBV2	TRBJ2-7	TGTGCCAGCAGTTCGAAGGACAGGGTCTACGAGCAGTACTTC	CASSSKDRVYEQYF
NA	TRBD1	TRBV10-3	TRBJ2-5	TGTGCCATCAGTGGTCCGGACAGGCGGGAGACCCAGTACTTC	CAISGPDRRETQYF
NA	TRBD1	TRBV29-1	TRBJ2-2	TGCAGCGTTGGGACAGGGTCCGACTTGGAGCTGTTTTTT	CSVGTGSDLELFF
NA	TRBD2	TRBV27	TRBJ2-3	TGTGCCAGCAGTTTATTGGCCCTGACTAGCGGCACAGATACGCAGTATTTT	CASSLLALTSGTDTQYF
NA	TRBD2	TRBV7-9	TRBJ2-1	TGTGCCAGCAGCCAGACTAGCGGGGTATACAATGAGCAGTTCTTC	CASSQTSGVYNEQFF
NA	NA	TRBV27	TRBJ2-3	TGTGCCAGCAGTTTAGGGGCAGGCGTCACAGATACGCAGTATTTT	CASSLGAGVTDTQYF
NA	TRBD1	TRBV11-2	TRBJ1-1	TGTGCCAGCAGCTTAGATCGGACAGGGGGCCCCCCTTTTGAAGCTTTCTTT	CASSLDRTGGPPFEAFF
NA	NA	TRBV5-6	TRBJ1-1	TGTGCCAGCAGCTTCGACAACTCGAACACTGAAGCTTTCTTT	CASSFDNSNTEAFF
NA	NA	TRBV7-9	TRBJ1-4	TGTGCCAGCAGCTTTCCCGGGAGGGAAAAACTGTTTTTT	CASSFPGREKLFF
NA	NA	TRBV5-4	TRBJ1-1	TGTGCCAGCAGCATGACCGGGCCCACTGAAGCTTTCTTT	CASSMTGPTEAFF
NA	TRBD2	TRBV28	TRBJ2-7	TGTGCCAGCAGTTCACTCCATACGACTAGCGTGGCCTACGAGCAGTACTTC	CASSSLHTTSVAYEQYF
NA	TRBD2	TRBV28	TRBJ2-7	TGTGCCAGCAACCCGACGCCCGCGGGAGGCTACGAGCAGTACTTC	CASNPTPAGGYEQYF
NA	TRBD1	TRBV27	TRBJ2-7	TGTGCCAGCACCCCAGGCAGGGGGAGCTCCTACGAGCAGTACTTC	CASTPGRGSSYEQYF
NA	NA	TRBV5-1	TRBJ2-7	TGCGCCAGCAGCTCCAGGAGCTCCTACGAGCAGTACTTC	CASSSRSSYEQYF
once	TRBD1	TRBV29-1	TRBJ2-1	TGCAGCGTTGAAGAGAGACAGGGGCTCCACAATGAGCAGTTCTTC	CSVEERQGLHNEQFF
NA	TRBD2	TRBV5-8	TRBJ2-1	TGTGCCAGCAGCCCCCGGACTAGATTCTACAATGAGCAGTTCTTC	CASSPRTRFYNEQFF
NA	NA	TRBV10-3	TRBJ2-3	TGTGCCATCAGAGGGACCCCAAGGTCGGATACTAGCACAGATACGCAGTATTTT	CAIRGTPRSDTSTDTQYF
NA	NA	TRBV10-3	TRBJ1-5	TGTGCCATCAGTGAGGTAGGGGGGAACCAGCCCCAGCATTTT	CAISEVGGNQPQHF
NA	NA	TRBV29-1	TRBJ1-1	TGCAGCGCCCTACGGCCTCAGAACACTGAAGCTTTCTTT	CSALRPQNTEAFF
NA	NA	TRBV19	TRBJ2-7	TGTGCCAGTAGTATGCTCCCGGGGAGTGAGCAGTACTTC	CASSMLPGSEQYF
NA	TRBD2	TRBV6-5	TRBJ2-7	TGTGCCAGCAGACTAGCGTCTTTCCACGAGCAGTACTTC	CASRLASFHEQYF
NA	TRBD1	TRBV29-1	TRBJ1-2	TGCAGCGTAACTGGGACAGGGGGCCGCGTCGGCTACACCTTC	CSVTGTGGRVGYTF
NA	NA	TRBV2	TRBJ1-2	TGTGCCAGCATTAAGGGGAGTGGCTACACCTTC	CASIKGSGYTF
NA	NA	TRBV7-8	TRBJ2-7	TGTGCCAGCAGCCCCCCTTACGGGGGGCTATACGAGCAGTACTTC	CASSPPYGGLYEQYF
NA	TRBD2	TRBV13	TRBJ2-5	TGTGCCAGCAGCTTATATGCGGCTAGCGGGAGGTTCCAAGAGACCCAGTACTTC	CASSLYAASGRFQETQYF
NA	TRBD1	TRBV28	TRBJ1-2	TGTGCCAGCAGTAACGCCCTACAGGGGGGCATAGGCGGCTACACCTTC	CASSNALQGGIGGYTF
NA	NA	TRBV9	TRBJ2-2	TGTGCCAGCAGCGTAGTTTCGTTTGTCGGGCTGGGCGGGGAGCTGTTTTTT	CASSVVSFVGLGGELFF
NA	NA	TRBV7-3	TRBJ2-3	TGTGCCAGCAGCTTAACGGCCCAGTCAGATACGCAGTATTTT	CASSLTAQSDTQYF
NA	NA	TRBV11-3	TRBJ2-7	TGTGCCAGCAGCTTAGAGGCGGCATCCGAGCAGTACTTC	CASSLEAASEQYF
NA	NA	TRBV27	TRBJ2-7	TGTGCCAGCAGAGAAGCACCGGGCTACGAGCAGTACTTC	CASREAPGYEQYF
NA	NA	TRBV13	TRBJ1-2	TGTGCCAGCAGCACTGGGACATCAGGCTACACCTTC	CASSTGTSGYTF
NA	NA	TRBV25-1	TRBJ2-1	TGTGCCAGCAGTGAAGGAACTACCTCCTACAATGAGCAGTTCTTC	CASSEGTTSYNEQFF
NA	TRBD1	TRBV5-6	TRBJ2-3	TGTGCCAGCAGCTGGAGCCTGACAGGGAGCCCAGATACGCAGTATTTT	CASSWSLTGSPDTQYF
NA	TRBD2	TRBV11-2	TRBJ2-5	TGTGCCAGCAGCTTAGAGGCCCTCGGGACTAGGCTTAACCAAGAGACCCAGTACTTC	CASSLEALGTRLNQETQYF
NA	NA	TRBV29-1	TRBJ1-2	TGCAGCGTTGAAGATCATTGGGGGGATGGCTACACCTTC	CSVEDHWGDGYTF
NA	NA	TRBV18	TRBJ2-2	TGTGCCAGCTCACCAGGGAGATCGAACACCGGGGAGCTGTTTTTT	CASSPGRSNTGELFF
NA	TRBD2	TRBV29-1	TRBJ2-1	TGCAGCGTCCCTGGGGGGAGCGGGAGGAACTATGAGCAGTTCTTC	CSVPGGSGRNYEQFF
NA	TRBD1	TRBV27	TRBJ2-7	TGTGCCAGCAGAACAACCGGGACAGGGTCCGAGCAGTACTTC	CASRTTGTGSEQYF
NA	NA	TRBV11-2	TRBJ1-4	TGTGCCAGCAGCTTACAGTCGGTCTGGGGCTTCGGTGAAAAACTGTTTTTT	CASSLQSVWGFGEKLFF
NA	NA	TRBV27	TRBJ1-1	TGTGCCAGCAGTCAAATTAGACTCGGCCTCACTGAAGCTTTCTTT	CASSQIRLGLTEAFF
NA	NA	TRBV27	TRBJ1-5	TGTGCCAGCAGTTTATTGTGGGGTCGCGATCAGCCCCAGCATTTT	CASSLLWGRDQPQHF